The 32 T cell receptor beta chains given below trace back to one sample, sequenced in a study of blood T cell repertoires in COVID-19. The table came from immunoSEQ multiplex PCR; TCRdb's copy has only in-frame clones and leaves some out. The repertoire holds about 22,000 clones, with roughly nine tenths as singletons. The sequenced material came from peripheral blood. The receptors shown here come from a human donor with active COVID-19. The donor label of this sample is uncertain.

The rearrangement uses TRBV19 and TRBJ1-1; 9 nucleotides align to TRBD1. V was clipped by 5 bases and J by 1 base; unmatched bases: 5. CDR3 length: 15 amino acids. Germline V gene sequence: CDR1 LNHDA, CDR2 SQIVND (reference sequence). The CDR3 reads CASSFQTGGNTEAFF. In DNA form, the CDR3 reads TGTGCCAGTAGTTTCCAGACAGGGGGGAACACTGAAGCTTTCTTT. Drawing the rest from reference TRBV19 and TRBJ1-1, the complete variable domain is DGGITQSPKYLFRKEGQNVTLSCEQNLNHDAMYWYRQDPGQGLRLIYYSQIVNDFQKGDIAEGYSVSREKKESFPLTVTSAQKNPTAFYLCASSFQTGGNTEAFFGQGTRLTVV.

V is TRBV21-1 and J is TRBJ2-1; the table assigns TRBD2, which was not confirmed against the DNA. TRBV21-1 is tagged as a pseudogene. The CDR3 is 15 amino acids. CDR3 residues: CASSSGYPYYNEQFF. CDR3 DNA: TGTGCCAGCAGCTCGGGGTATCCTTACTACAATGAGCAGTTCTTC.

The genes are TRBV10-3 and TRBJ1-2; a weak D match, TRBD1 (5 bases). CDR1 is ENHRY, CDR2 SYGVKD, per germline. The CDR3 has 12 residues. V lost 6 bases to trimming and J lost 4 bases, with 9 bases between them. The CDR3 coding sequence is TGTGCCATCAGAAGGACAACCTATGGCTACACCTTC. Translated: CAIRRTTYGYTF.

This chain joins TRBV11-2 and TRBJ2-3; TRBD2 aligns across 9 bases. Per the germline V gene, CDR1 is SGHAT and CDR2 is FQNNGV. V was pared by 5 bases and J by 7 bases, with 7 bases of the junction left unmatched. This CDR3 comprises 14 residues. The CDR3 DNA reads as TGTGCCAGCAGCCGTAGCGGGAGTAGGAATACGCAGTATTTT. Encoded protein: CASSRSGSRNTQYF.

This chain links TRBV25-1 with TRBJ1-3, with D possibly being TRBD1 (5 bases). CDR1 is MGHDK, CDR2 SYGVNS, per germline. The CDR3 has 16 amino acids. Trimming shortened V by 7 bases and J by 0 bases, and 16 bases separated the two germline ends. CDR3 sequence: CASIPGPGGSGNTIYF. In DNA, the CDR3 is TGTGCCAGCATCCCCGGACCGGGGGGCTCTGGAAACACCATATATTTT.

As concerns this clone: At one end the junction does not follow the germline gene, possibly because of a read error. V usage is TRBV5-1 and J usage is TRBJ2-7; possibly TRBD1 for D (6 bases). This CDR3 is built from 15 residues. The germline gives CDR1 SGHRS, CDR2 YFSETQ. The CDR3 sequence: CASSLEGVGSSEQYF. The DNA of the CDR3 is TGCGCCAGCAGCTTGGAGGGGGTGGGGTCCTCCGAGCAGTACTTC.

This chain links TRBV27 with TRBJ2-4, with TRBD2 identical over 7 bases. The junction had 6 bases not matched to a gene; V was cut back by 8 bases and J by 5 bases. CDR3 size: 13 residues. CDR1 is MNHEY, CDR2 SMNVEV, per germline (reference sequence). The CDR3, as DNA: TGTGCCAGCGGGAGGGGTCCCCAAAACATTCAGTACTTC. Translating gives CASGRGPQNIQYF.

This clone occurred once. CDR3 coding DNA: TGCGCCAGCAGCCAAGATCTGGGGCAGTTGGGCACCGGGGAGCTGTTTTTT. Its protein product is CASSQDLGQLGTGELFF. The J gene is TRBJ2-2, the V gene TRBV4-3; D perhaps matches TRBD1 (5 bases). Germline V lookup: CDR1 LGHNA, CDR2 YSLEER. Trimming took off 0 bases at V and 4 bases at J, with 15 bases between the two ends. CDR3 length: 17 amino acids.

The rearrangement uses TRBV4-1 and TRBJ2-7; 11 bases agree with TRBD2. The CDR3 extends over 16 amino acids. From germline, CDR1 is MGHRA and CDR2 YSYEKL. Germline trimming cut 4 bases from V and 3 bases from J; bases unmatched to any gene: 8. As DNA, the CDR3 is TGCGCCAGCAGCCTTAGCCCTAGCGGGGGGATCTACGAGCAGTACTTC. Translating gives CASSLSPSGGIYEQYF.

CDR3 nucleotide sequence: TGTGCCAGGCAAACAGCTGCCGGACTTAGAGTGGAGACCCAGTACTTC. Amino acid sequence: CARQTAAGLRVETQYF. The rearrangement uses TRBV21-1 and TRBJ2-5; the table's D gene call, TRBD2, was not cross checked with the DNA. TRBV21-1 is shown as a pseudogene. The CDR3 length is 16 residues.

CDR3 nucleotide sequence: TGTGCCAGCAGCTCTGAACAGGGGAGCAGCACTGAAGCTTTCTTT. This translates into CASSSEQGSSTEAFF. The gene calls are TRBV7-2 and TRBJ1-1, with TRBD1 matching 7 bases. J gave up 4 bases and V 4 bases, and 9 bases lay outside the gene matches. CDR3 length: 15 amino acids. Germline V gene lookup returns CDR1 SGHTA and CDR2 FQGNSA.

In its sample, this clone was seen once. The chain combines TRBV2 with TRBJ2-7; D not certain. Germline values: CDR1 SNHLY, CDR2 FYNNEI. Trimming removed 3 bases from V and 4 bases from J, with 10 bases in between. CDR3 length: 13 residues. The CDR3 region is CASSERRRYEQYF. CDR3 DNA: TGTGCCAGCAGTGAGAGGCGGAGATACGAGCAGTACTTC.

The CDR3: CVCTRTGWNEQFF. The CDR3 DNA is TGTGTTTGTACTCGGACAGGGTGGAATGAGCAGTTCTTC. This chain links TRBV30 with TRBJ2-1; 8 bases map to TRBD1. This CDR3 region has 13 residues. Germline V CDR1 and CDR2: GTSNPN, SVGIG (reference sequence).

The J gene is TRBJ2-2, the V gene TRBV12-3 or TRBV12-4; perhaps TRBD1 as D (5 bases). This CDR3 contains 12 residues. Trimming pared 6 bases from V and 5 bases from J, leaving 7 bases between. The CDR3 loop is CASRPGTGELFF. CDR3 DNA sequence: TGTGCCAGCAGACCAGGGACCGGGGAGCTGTTTTTT.

This chain connects TRBV19 to TRBJ2-7, with 9 positions matching TRBD1. Germline loops: CDR1 LNHDA, CDR2 SQIVND (reference sequence). The CDR3 runs to 13 residues. V gave up 8 bases and J gave up 2 bases; unmatched junction bases: 4. The CDR3 protein is CASGQGNPYEQYF. The CDR3 nucleotides are TGTGCCAGTGGACAGGGGAATCCCTACGAGCAGTACTTC.

The chain combines TRBV6-6 with TRBJ1-6; D is perhaps TRBD1 (5 bases). The V gene's germline CDR1 is MNHNY and CDR2 SVGAGI (reference sequence). The CDR3 is 16 amino acids. V was cut by 8 bases and J by 7 bases, with 21 bases left in between. The CDR3 DNA is TGTGCCAGCGCCCCAATCCAGGGCGTTCGGAATTCACCCCTCCACTTT. This encodes CASAPIQGVRNSPLHF.

This clone was seen only a few times. The rearrangement joins TRBV19 to TRBJ2-1, with D possibly TRBD2 on 5 matching bases. Deletions cut 0 bases from V and 14 bases from J, with 23 bases between. There are 16 residues in the CDR3. Germline V gene sequence: CDR1 LNHDA, CDR2 SQIVND (reference sequence). This CDR3 reads CASSIDLRASTPPEFF. CDR3 in DNA: TGTGCCAGTAGTATAGATCTGCGGGCCTCAACTCCCCCCGAGTTCTTC.

This clone was observed a few times. V and J are TRBV3-1 (or the pseudogene TRBV3-2) and TRBJ2-5; the D gene is possibly TRBD2 (6 bases). The V gene lost 0 bases and the J gene lost 6 bases, with 8 bases spanning the gap. There are 13 residues in the CDR3. Germline values: CDR1 LGHDT, CDR2 YNNKEL (reference sequence). The CDR3 here is CASSQEGGKTQYF. Written as DNA, the CDR3 is TGTGCCAGCAGCCAAGAGGGGGGAAAGACCCAGTACTTC.

The chain carries TRBV5-1 and TRBJ2-1; weak D call: TRBD2 (5 bases). The CDR3 runs to 14 residues. V was trimmed by 4 bases and J by 7 bases, leaving 15 bases between them. Germline CDR1 reads SGHRS; CDR2 reads YFSETQ. In nucleotides, the CDR3 is TGCGCCAGCAGCCCAACGGGGTTAGGGAATGAGCAGTTCTTC. It is translated as CASSPTGLGNEQFF.

The J gene is TRBJ2-3, the V gene TRBV2, with 10 bases fitting TRBD2. Germline V gene sequence: CDR1 SNHLY, CDR2 FYNNEI. The CDR3 has 15 amino acids. J gave up 3 bases and V 6 bases, and 6 bases lay outside the gene matches. DNA for the CDR3: TGTGCCAGCAGCGCGCTAGCGGGGGATACAGATACGCAGTATTTT. Its protein product is CASSALAGDTDTQYF.

V gene TRBV7-8 combines with J gene TRBJ1-6, with D maybe TRBD1 (5 bases). Trimming took off 1 base at V and 9 bases at J, with 13 bases between the two ends. The CDR3 runs 15 residues. Germline V CDR1 and CDR2: SGHVS, FQNEAQ. The CDR3 is CASSLGRGISSPLHF. The CDR3 DNA follows: TGTGCCAGCAGCTTAGGACGGGGGATCAGTTCACCCCTCCACTTT.

V usage is TRBV28 and J usage is TRBJ2-3; 8 bases are shared with TRBD2. Germline CDR1 and CDR2: MDHEN and SYDVKM. CDR3 length equals 16 residues. V shed 8 bases and J 1 base; nucleotides not matched to a gene: 11. CDR3: CASPGPAGEGTDTQYF. CDR3 bases: TGTGCCAGCCCTGGCCCAGCGGGAGAAGGCACAGATACGCAGTATTTT.

J is TRBJ2-7 and V is TRBV11-2; no reliable D call. Trimming cost V 4 bases and J 2 bases, with 3 bases left between them. The CDR3 totals 11 residues. Germline-derived CDR1 and CDR2 are SGHAT and FQNNGV. CDR3 in DNA: TGTGCCAGCAGCTCCGCCTACGAGCAGTACTTC. Translated, it gives CASSSAYEQYF.

The chain uses TRBV5-1 and TRBJ1-2; 10 positions match TRBD1. The germline CDR1 and CDR2 sequences are SGHRS and YFSETQ. V was clipped by 1 base and J by 5 bases; unmatched bases: 8. The CDR3 length is 16 residues. The CDR3 DNA sequence: TGCGCCAGCAGCTTGTCTCCGGGACAGGGGTTGTATGGCTACACCTTC. Translation gives CASSLSPGQGLYGYTF.

This clone showed up just once. This rearrangement joins TRBV19 to TRBJ2-5; TRBD1 is a possible D gene (6 bases). The germline gives CDR1 LNHDA, CDR2 SQIVND (reference sequence). V lost 0 bases to trimming and J lost 4 bases, with 15 bases between them. The CDR3 has 16 residues. This CDR3 reads CASSIDTGPAGETQYF. DNA of the CDR3: TGTGCCAGTAGTATAGACACAGGGCCGGCGGGAGAGACCCAGTACTTC.

For the CDR3, the DNA is TGCGCCAGCAGCCTTACTGTTACAGGGGTAGGAAGCGATGAGCAGTTCTTC. This codes for CASSLTVTGVGSDEQFF. The chain carries TRBV4-1 and TRBJ2-1, with 7 bases aligning to TRBD1. The CDR3 is 17 residues long. CDR1 is MGHRA, CDR2 YSYEKL, per germline. V was clipped by 4 bases and J by 8 bases; unmatched bases: 17.

The chain joins TRBV5-4 to TRBJ1-2, with 11 bases lining up with TRBD1. The CDR3 extends over 17 amino acids. Germline trimming cut 4 bases from V and 6 bases from J; bases unmatched to any gene: 14. CDR1 SGHNT and CDR2 YYREEE come from the germline V gene (reference sequence). CDR3 nucleotides: TGTGCCAGCAGCCCCGGAGGGATGGGACAGGGGGTCAATGGCTACACCTTC. Translating gives CASSPGGMGQGVNGYTF.

This clone was detected only a few times. The CDR3 DNA sequence: TGTGCCAGCAGTTTCTTCGGAGGGGGCTTAGGACAGCCCCAGCATTTT. It translates to CASSFFGGGLGQPQHF. The V gene is TRBV28, the J gene TRBJ1-5, with 7 bases that match TRBD1. Germline trimming cut 3 bases from V and 7 bases from J; bases unmatched to any gene: 12. This CDR3 contains 16 residues. The germline V gene encodes CDR1 MDHEN and CDR2 SYDVKM.

This chain joins TRBV7-9 and TRBJ2-5; 13 bases line up with TRBD2. V dropped 7 bases and J dropped 1; count of bases not matched to a gene: 9. This CDR3 has 17 amino acids. Germline V lookup: CDR1 SEHNR, CDR2 FQNEAQ (reference sequence). The CDR3 DNA reads as TGTGCCAGCATACGGACTAGCGGGGGAGGATCCCAAGAGACCCAGTACTTC. Its translation: CASIRTSGGGSQETQYF. Looking up the rest from reference TRBV7-9 and TRBJ2-5 gives the full variable domain: DTGVSQNPRHKITKRGQNVTFRCDPISEHNRLYWYRQTLGQGPEFLTYFQNEAQLEKSRLLSDRFSAERPKGSFSTLEIQRTEQGDSAMYLCASIRTSGGGSQETQYFGPGTRLLVL.

The rearrangement links TRBV4-2 to TRBJ2-7, with TRBD2 identical over 14 bases. CDR3 size: 16 residues. CDR1 and CDR2 from the germline V gene are LGHNA and YNFKEQ. Trimming at V came to 4 bases and at J to 2 bases, leaving 4 bases not matched to a gene. Here the CDR3 reads CASSPRTSGGTYEQYF. The CDR3 DNA follows: TGTGCCAGCAGCCCCCGGACTAGCGGGGGGACCTACGAGCAGTACTTC.

The chain joins TRBV6-2 or TRBV6-3 to TRBJ2-7; 8 positions match TRBD1. The V and J ends lost 5 bases and 2 bases, in that order; junction bases with no gene match: 5. Looked up from germline, CDR1 is MNHEY and CDR2 is SVGEGT. This CDR3 contains 14 residues. The CDR3 is CASSQDRATYEQYF. The CDR3 bases are TGTGCCAGCAGTCAGGACAGGGCGACCTACGAGCAGTACTTC.

This rearrangement joins TRBV2 to TRBJ1-2, with a tentative D call TRBD1 (6 bases). The CDR3 runs to 13 residues. CDR1 is SNHLY and CDR2 is FYNNEI in the germline V gene. V dropped 3 bases and J dropped 8 bases, with 13 bases sitting between them. CDR3 loop: CASSDQGLRGYTF. The CDR3 bases are TGTGCCAGCAGTGATCAGGGGCTGCGGGGCTACACCTTC.